One sample yielded the 3 T cell receptor beta chains listed below, sequenced in a study of cytomegalovirus exposure and HLA in healthy donors. Both 60 Vbeta primers and 13 Jbeta primers went into the PCR. Sequencing used immunoSEQ multiplex PCR; TCRdb keeps in-frame clones, though not all of them. Its table lists about 90,000 clones. Sequences were obtained from PBMCs. The receptors stem from a woman aged 25 to 39 in good health and CMV-seronegative.

The chain links TRBV6-1 to TRBJ2-5; D remains unclear. The germline CDR1 and CDR2 sequences are MNHNS and SASEGT. Trimming removed 7 bases from V and 5 bases from J, with 11 bases in between. This CDR3 has 12 amino acids. As DNA, the CDR3 is TGTGCCAGCACCACGTCCAGGGAGACCCAGTACTTC. Its protein is CASTTSRETQYF.

The V and J genes are TRBV4-1 and TRBJ2-3; tentatively, D is TRBD2 (5 bases). This CDR3 spans 16 amino acids. Trimming removed 4 bases at V and 2 bases at J, with 16 bases between. Germline-derived CDR1 and CDR2 are MGHRA and YSYEKL. CDR3 nucleotides: TGCGCCAGCAGCCGATCGGGTACTAGAGACACAGATACGCAGTATTTT. It yields the protein CASSRSGTRDTDTQYF.

The rearrangement uses TRBV28 and TRBJ1-1; 7 positions match TRBD1. The CDR3 runs to 15 residues. After removal of 5 bases from V and 0 bases from J, the junction contained 6 bases not matched to a gene. Germline loops: CDR1 MDHEN, CDR2 SYDVKM. CDR3 nucleotide sequence: TGTGCCAGCAGTCTTCGACAGGGAGTGAACACTGAAGCTTTCTTT. Translating it yields CASSLRQGVNTEAFF.